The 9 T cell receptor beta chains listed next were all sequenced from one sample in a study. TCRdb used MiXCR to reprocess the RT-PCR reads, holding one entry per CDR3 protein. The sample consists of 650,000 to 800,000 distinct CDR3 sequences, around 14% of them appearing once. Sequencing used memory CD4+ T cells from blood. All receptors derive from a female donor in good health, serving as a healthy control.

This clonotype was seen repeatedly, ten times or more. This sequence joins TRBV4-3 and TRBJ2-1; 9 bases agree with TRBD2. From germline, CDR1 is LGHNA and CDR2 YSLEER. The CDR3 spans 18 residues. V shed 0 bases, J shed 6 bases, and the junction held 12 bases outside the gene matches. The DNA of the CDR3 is TGCGCCAGCAGCCAAGACCCTCGTGGAGCGGGAGGTGGCAATGAGCAGTTCTTC. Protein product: CASSQDPRGAGGGNEQFF.

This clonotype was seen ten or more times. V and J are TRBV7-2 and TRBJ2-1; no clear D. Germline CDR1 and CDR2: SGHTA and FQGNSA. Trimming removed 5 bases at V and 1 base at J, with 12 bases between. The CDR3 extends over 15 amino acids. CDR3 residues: CASSAAGLSYNEQFF. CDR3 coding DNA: TGTGCCAGCAGCGCTGCTGGGCTATCCTACAATGAGCAGTTCTTC.

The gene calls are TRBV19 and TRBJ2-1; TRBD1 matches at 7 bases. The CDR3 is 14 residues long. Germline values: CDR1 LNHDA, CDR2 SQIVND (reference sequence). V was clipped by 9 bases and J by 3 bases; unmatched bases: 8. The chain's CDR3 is CASHPRQGYNEQFF. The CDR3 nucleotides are TGTGCCAGCCACCCGCGACAGGGCTACAATGAGCAGTTCTTC.

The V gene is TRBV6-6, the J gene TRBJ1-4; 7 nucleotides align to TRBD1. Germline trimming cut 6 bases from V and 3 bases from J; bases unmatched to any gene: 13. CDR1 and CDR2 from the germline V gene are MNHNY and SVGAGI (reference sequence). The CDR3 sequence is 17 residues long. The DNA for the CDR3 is TGTGCCAGCAGAGAAGGGGGCGCGTCGTACCCTAATGAAAAACTGTTTTTT. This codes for CASREGGASYPNEKLFF.

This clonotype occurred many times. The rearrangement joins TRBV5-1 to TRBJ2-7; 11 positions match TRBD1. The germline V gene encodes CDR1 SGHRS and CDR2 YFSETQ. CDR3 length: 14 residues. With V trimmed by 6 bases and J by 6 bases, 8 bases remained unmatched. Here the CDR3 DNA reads TGCGCCAGCAACCCCCGGGACAGGGGGACCGAGCAGTACTTC. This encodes CASNPRDRGTEQYF.

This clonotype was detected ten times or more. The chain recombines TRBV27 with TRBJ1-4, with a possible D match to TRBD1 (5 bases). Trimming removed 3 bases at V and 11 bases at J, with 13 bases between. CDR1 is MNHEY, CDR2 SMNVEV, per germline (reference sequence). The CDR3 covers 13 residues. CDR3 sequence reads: CASSLRGLGKLFF. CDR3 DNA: TGTGCCAGCAGTTTGAGGGGATTGGGGAAACTGTTTTTT.

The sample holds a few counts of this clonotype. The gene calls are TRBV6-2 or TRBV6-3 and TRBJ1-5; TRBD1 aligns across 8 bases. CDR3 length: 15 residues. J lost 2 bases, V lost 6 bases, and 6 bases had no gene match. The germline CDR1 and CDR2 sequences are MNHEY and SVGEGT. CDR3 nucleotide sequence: TGTGCCAGCAGACGCCAGGGGGCTCGCAATCAGCCCCAGCATTTT. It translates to CASRRQGARNQPQHF.

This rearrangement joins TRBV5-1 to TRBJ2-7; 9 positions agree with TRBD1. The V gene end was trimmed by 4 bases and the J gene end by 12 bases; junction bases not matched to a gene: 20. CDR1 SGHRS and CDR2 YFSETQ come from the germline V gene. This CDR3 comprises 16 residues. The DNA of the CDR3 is TGCGCCAGCAGCCCCTCAACGGGGACAGGGTCCCACCAACGGTACTTC. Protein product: CASSPSTGTGSHQRYF.

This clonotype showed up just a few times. The CDR3 reads CASSQDARENEKLFF. The CDR3 region has the DNA TGCGCCAGCAGCCAAGACGCCAGGGAAAATGAAAAACTGTTTTTT. V is TRBV4-3 and J is TRBJ1-4, with TRBD1 as a possible D gene (5 bases). Germline V gives CDR1 LGHNA, CDR2 YSLEER. CDR3 length: 15 amino acids. V lost 0 bases and J lost 5, with 10 bases in between.